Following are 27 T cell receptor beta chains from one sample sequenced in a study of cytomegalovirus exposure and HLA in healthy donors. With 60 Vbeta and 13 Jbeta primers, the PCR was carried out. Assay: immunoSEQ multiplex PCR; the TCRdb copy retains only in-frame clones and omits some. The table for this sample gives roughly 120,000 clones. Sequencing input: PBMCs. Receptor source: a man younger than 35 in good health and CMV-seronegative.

CDR3 region: CASRPGMETQYF. The CDR3 DNA is TGCGCCAGCAGACCGGGTATGGAGACCCAGTACTTC. The chain uses TRBV5-1 and TRBJ2-5; D not resolved. This CDR3 spans 12 amino acids. CDR1 SGHRS and CDR2 YFSETQ come from the germline V gene. Between the trimmed V and J ends, which lost 5 bases and 5 bases, there was a span of 10 bases. Based on the CDR3 plus reference TRBV5-1 and TRBJ2-5, the full variable domain is KAGVTQTPRYLIKTRGQQVTLSCSPISGHRSVSWYQQTPGQGLQFLFEYFSETQRNKGNFPGRFSGRQFSNSRSEMNVSTLELGDSALYLCASRPGMETQYFGPGTRLLVL.

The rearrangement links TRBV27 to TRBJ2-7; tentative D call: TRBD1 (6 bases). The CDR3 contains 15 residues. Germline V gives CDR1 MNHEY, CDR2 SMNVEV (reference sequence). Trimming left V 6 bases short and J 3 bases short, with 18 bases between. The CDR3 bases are TGTGCCAGCAGCTTCCGACCGCTACAGGGCTACGAGCAGTACTTC. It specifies CASSFRPLQGYEQYF.

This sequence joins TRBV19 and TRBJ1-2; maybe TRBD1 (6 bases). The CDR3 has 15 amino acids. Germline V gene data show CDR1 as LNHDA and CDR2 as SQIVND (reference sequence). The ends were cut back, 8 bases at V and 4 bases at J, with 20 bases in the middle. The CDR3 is CASDVGAERFYGYTF. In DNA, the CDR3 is TGTGCCAGTGATGTGGGGGCGGAAAGATTCTATGGCTACACCTTC.

DNA of the CDR3: TGTGCCAGCAGCGGTCAGAACACTGAAGCTTTCTTT. Amino acids: CASSGQNTEAFF. V gene TRBV9 combines with J gene TRBJ1-1, with D hard to call. CDR1 is SGDLS, CDR2 YYNGEE, per germline. The V end lost 3 bases, the J end lost 1 base, and 4 bases lay between the germline ends. CDR3 size: 12 residues.

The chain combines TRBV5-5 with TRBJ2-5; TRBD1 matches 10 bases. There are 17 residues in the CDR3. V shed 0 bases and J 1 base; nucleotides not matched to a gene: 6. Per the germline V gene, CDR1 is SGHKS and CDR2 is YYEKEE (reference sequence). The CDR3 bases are TGTGCCAGCAGCTTGGTTGGGACAGGGGCTACCCAAGAGACCCAGTACTTC. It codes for CASSLVGTGATQETQYF.

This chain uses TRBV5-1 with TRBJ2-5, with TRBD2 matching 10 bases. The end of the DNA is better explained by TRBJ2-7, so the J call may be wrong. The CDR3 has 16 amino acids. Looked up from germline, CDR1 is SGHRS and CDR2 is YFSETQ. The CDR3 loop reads CASSTGTSATSYEQYF. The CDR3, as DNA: TGCGCCAGCAGCACAGGGACTAGCGCGACCTCCTACGAGCAGTACTTC.

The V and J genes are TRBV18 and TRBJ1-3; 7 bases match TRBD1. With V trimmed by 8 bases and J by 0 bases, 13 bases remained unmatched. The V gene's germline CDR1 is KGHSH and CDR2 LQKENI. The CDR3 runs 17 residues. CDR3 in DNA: TGTGCCAGCCAACAGATGAGACAGGGATTCTCTGGAAACACCATATATTTT. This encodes CASQQMRQGFSGNTIYF.

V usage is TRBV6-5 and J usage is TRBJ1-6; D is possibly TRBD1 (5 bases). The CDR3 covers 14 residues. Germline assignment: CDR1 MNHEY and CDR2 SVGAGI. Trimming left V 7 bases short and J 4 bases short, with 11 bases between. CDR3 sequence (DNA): TGTGCCAGCACCACGGGGGATTATAATTCACCCCTCCACTTT. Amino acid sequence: CASTTGDYNSPLHF.

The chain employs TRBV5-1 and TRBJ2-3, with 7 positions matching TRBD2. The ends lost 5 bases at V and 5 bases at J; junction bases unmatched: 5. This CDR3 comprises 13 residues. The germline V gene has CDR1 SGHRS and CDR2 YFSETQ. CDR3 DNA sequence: TGCGCCAGCAGGGGGGGGGTTGGAGATACGCAGTATTTT. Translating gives CASRGGVGDTQYF.

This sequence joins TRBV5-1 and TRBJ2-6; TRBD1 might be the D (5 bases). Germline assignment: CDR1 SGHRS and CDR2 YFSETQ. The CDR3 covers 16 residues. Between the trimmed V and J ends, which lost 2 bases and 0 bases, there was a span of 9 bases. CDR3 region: CASSLDSTSGANVLTF. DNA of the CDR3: TGCGCCAGCAGCTTAGACAGTACCTCTGGGGCCAACGTCCTGACTTTC.

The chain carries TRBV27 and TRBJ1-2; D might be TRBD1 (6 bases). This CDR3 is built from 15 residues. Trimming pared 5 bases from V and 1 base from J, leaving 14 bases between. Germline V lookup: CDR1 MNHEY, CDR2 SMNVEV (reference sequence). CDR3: CASSPGHTLNYGYTF. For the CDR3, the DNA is TGTGCCAGCAGTCCGGGACATACGCTTAACTATGGCTACACCTTC.

CDR3 DNA: TGCGCCAGCAGCTTGGAACAGCAATACGAGCAGTACTTC. Protein product: CASSLEQQYEQYF. The chain couples TRBV5-1 to TRBJ2-5, with D hard to call. The J call is in doubt because the DNA end fits TRBJ2-7 better. CDR1 is SGHRS and CDR2 is YFSETQ in the germline V gene. CDR3 size: 13 residues.

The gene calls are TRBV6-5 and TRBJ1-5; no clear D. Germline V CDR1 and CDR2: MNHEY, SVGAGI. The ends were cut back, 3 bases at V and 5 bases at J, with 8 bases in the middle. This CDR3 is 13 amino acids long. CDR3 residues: CASSYRGDQPQHF. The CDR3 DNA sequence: TGTGCCAGCAGTTATCGAGGCGATCAGCCCCAGCATTTT.

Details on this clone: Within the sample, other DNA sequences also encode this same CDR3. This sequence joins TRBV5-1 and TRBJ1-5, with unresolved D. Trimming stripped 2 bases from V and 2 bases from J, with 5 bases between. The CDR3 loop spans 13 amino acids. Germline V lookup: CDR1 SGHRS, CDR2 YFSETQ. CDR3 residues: CASSFRGNQPQHF. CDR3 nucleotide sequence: TGCGCCAGCAGCTTTCGGGGCAATCAGCCCCAGCATTTT.

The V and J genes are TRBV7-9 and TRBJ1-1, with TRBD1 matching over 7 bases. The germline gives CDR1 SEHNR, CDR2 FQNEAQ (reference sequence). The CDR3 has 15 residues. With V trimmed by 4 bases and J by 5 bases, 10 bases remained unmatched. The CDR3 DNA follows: TGTGCCAGCAGCTCCCGACAGGGTCGGAGAACTGAAGCTTTCTTT. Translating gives CASSSRQGRRTEAFF.

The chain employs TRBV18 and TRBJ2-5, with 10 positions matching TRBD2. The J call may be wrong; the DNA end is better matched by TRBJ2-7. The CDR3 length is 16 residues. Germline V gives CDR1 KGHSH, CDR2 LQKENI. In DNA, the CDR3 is TGTGCCAGCTCACCACTGCTAGCGGGGGTTCCACACGAGCAGTACTTC. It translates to CASSPLLAGVPHEQYF.

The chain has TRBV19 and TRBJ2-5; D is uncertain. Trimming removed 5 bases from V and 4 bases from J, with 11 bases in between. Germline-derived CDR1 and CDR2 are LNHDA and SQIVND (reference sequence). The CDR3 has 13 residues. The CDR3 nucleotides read TGTGCCAGTAGTCCGAGCAGGCGAGAGACCCAGTACTTC. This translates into CASSPSRRETQYF. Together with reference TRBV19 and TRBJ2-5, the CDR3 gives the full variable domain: DGGITQSPKYLFRKEGQNVTLSCEQNLNHDAMYWYRQDPGQGLRLIYYSQIVNDFQKGDIAEGYSVSREKKESFPLTVTSAQKNPTAFYLCASSPSRRETQYFGPGTRLLVL.

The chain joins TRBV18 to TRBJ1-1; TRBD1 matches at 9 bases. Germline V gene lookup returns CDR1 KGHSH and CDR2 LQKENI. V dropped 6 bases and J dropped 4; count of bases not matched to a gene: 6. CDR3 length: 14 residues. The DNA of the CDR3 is TGTGCCAGCTCGCACAGGGGGCTCGGCACTGAAGCTTTCTTT. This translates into CASSHRGLGTEAFF.

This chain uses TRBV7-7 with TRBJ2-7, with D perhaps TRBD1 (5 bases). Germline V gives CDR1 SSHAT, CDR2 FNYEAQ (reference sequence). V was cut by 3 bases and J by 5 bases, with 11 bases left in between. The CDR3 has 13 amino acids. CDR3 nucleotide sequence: TGTGCCAGCAGCTTGATAGAAGGGGACGAGCAGTACTTC. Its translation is CASSLIEGDEQYF.

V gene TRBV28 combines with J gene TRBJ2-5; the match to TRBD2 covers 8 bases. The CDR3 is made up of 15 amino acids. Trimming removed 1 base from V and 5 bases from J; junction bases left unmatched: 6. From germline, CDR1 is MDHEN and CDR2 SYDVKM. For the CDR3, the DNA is TGTGCCAGCAGTTTATCGGGGGGGGTCGGGGAGACCCAGTACTTC. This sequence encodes CASSLSGGVGETQYF. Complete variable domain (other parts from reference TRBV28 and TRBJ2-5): DVKVTQSSRYLVKRTGEKVFLECVQDMDHENMFWYRQDPGLGLRLIYFSYDVKMKEKGDIPEGYSVSREKKERFSLILESASTNQTSMYLCASSLSGGVGETQYFGPGTRLLVL.

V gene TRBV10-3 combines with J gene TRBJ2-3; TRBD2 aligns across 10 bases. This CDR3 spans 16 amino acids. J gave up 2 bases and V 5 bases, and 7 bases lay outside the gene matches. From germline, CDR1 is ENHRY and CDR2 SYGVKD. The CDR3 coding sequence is TGTGCCATCAGTAGCGGGAGGGGTCGGGACACAGATACGCAGTATTTT. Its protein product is CAISSGRGRDTDTQYF.

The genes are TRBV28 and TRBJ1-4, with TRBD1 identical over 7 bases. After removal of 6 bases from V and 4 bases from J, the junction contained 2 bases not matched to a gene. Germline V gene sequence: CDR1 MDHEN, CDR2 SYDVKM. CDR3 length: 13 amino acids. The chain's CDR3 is CASSDRVNEKLFF. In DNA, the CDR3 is TGTGCCAGCAGCGACAGGGTTAATGAAAAACTGTTTTTT.

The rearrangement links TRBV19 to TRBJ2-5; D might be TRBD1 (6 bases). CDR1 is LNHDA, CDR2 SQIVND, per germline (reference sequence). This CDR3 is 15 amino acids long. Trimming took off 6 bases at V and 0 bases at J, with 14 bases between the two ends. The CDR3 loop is CASSKNTGYQETQYF. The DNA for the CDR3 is TGTGCCAGTAGCAAAAATACAGGGTACCAAGAGACCCAGTACTTC.

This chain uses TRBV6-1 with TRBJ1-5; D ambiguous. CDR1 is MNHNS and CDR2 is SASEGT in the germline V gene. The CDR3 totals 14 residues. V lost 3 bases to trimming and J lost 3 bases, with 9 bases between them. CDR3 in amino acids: CASSDWQPNQPQHF. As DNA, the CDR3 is TGTGCCAGCAGTGACTGGCAACCCAATCAGCCCCAGCATTTT.

DNA of the CDR3: TGCGCCAGCAGCTTGCAGGATAATTCACCCCTCCACTTT. It codes for CASSLQDNSPLHF. This chain uses TRBV5-1 with TRBJ1-6; D is unresolved. The germline V and J ends were trimmed by 1 base and 5 bases, with 4 bases remaining between them. The germline V gene encodes CDR1 SGHRS and CDR2 YFSETQ. CDR3 size: 13 residues.

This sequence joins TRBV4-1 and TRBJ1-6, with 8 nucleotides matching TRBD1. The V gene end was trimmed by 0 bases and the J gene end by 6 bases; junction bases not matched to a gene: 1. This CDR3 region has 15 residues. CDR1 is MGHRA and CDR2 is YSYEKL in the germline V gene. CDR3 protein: CASSQDGQGNSPLHF. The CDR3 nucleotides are TGCGCCAGCAGCCAAGACGGACAGGGTAATTCACCCCTCCACTTT.

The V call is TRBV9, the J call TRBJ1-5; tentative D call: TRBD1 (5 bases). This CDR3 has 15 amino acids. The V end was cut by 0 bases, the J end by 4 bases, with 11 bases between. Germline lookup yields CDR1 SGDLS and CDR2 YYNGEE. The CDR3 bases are TGTGCCAGCAGCGTAGCGGGGGGAATGAATCAGCCCCAGCATTTT. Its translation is CASSVAGGMNQPQHF. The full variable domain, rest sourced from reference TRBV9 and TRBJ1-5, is DSGVTQTPKHLITATGQRVTLRCSPRSGDLSVYWYQQSLDQGLQFLIQYYNGEERAKGNILERFSAQQFPDLHSELNLSSLELGDSALYFCASSVAGGMNQPQHFGDGTRLSIL.